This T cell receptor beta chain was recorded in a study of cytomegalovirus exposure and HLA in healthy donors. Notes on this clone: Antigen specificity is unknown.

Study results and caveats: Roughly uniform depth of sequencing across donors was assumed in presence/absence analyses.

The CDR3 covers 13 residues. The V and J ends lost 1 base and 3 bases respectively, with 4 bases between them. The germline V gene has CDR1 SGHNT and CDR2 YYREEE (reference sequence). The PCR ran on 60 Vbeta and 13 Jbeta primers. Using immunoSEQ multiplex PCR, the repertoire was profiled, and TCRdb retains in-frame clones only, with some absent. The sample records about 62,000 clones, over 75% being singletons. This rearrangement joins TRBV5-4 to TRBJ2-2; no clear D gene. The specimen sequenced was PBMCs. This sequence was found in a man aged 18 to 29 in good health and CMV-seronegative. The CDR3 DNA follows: TGTGCCAGCAGCTTGTATTACACCGGGGAGCTGTTTTTT. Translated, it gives CASSLYYTGELFF.